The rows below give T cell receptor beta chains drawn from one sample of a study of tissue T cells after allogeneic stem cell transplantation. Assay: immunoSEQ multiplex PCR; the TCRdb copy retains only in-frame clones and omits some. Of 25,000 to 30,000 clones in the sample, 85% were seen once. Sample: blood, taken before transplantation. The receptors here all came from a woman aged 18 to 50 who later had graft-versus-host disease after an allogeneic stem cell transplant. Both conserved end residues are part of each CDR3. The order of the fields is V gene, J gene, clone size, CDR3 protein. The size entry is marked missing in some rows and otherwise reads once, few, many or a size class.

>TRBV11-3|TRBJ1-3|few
CASSLEVGGTIYF
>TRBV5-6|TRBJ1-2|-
CASSRPGSKTNYGYTF
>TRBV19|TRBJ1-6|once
CASRYRDLNSPLHF
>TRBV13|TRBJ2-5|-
CASSSGGGAKETQYF
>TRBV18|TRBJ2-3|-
CASSPRGSGNTDTQYF
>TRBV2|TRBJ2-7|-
CASSHGTGSYEQYF
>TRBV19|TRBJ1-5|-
CASSMGENQPQHF
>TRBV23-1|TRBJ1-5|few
CASSTGANLNQPQHF
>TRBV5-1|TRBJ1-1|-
CASSFGGGRTEAFF
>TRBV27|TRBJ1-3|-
CASSSLGLRTIYF
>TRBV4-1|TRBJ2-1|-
CASSQGSRERAYYNEQFF
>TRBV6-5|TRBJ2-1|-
CASSYAPSGNEQFF
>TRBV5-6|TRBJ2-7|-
CASSLVGTGEQYF
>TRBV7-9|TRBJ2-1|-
CASVGLAGFYNEQFF
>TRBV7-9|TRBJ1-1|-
CASSLGAGMGTEAFF
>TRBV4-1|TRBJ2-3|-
CASSPTTDTQYF
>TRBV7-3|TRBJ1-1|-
CASSLSWTSQAFF
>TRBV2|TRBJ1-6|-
CASRERTGTASPLHF
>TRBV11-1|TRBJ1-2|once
CASSALDYGYTF
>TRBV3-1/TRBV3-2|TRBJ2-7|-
CASSAPRRTGVNGGQYF
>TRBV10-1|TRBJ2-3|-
CASSESGTGGRTDTQYF
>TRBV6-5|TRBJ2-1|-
CASSSGPYNEQFF
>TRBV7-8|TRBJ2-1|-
CASGGQVEQFF
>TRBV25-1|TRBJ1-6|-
CASSEWTGAGSPLHF
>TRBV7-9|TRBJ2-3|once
CASSFGETRDTQYF
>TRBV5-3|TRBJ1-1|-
CARSGGPLDSEDTEAFF
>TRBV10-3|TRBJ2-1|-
CAISESAESYNEQFF
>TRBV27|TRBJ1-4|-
CASSGNTQTGHEKLFF
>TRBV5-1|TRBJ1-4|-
CASSLGTGLNEKLFF
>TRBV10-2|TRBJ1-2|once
CASQDRVDYGYTF
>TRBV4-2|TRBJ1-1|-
CASSQDLGQGIEAFF
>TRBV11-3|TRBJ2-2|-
CASSPWTGGRAGELFF
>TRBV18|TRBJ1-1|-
CASSLALGNTEAFF
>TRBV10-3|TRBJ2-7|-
CAISGGLFYEQYF
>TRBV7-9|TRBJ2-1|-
CASSLTATYNEQFF
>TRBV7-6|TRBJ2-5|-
CASSLFPGTGSGETQYF
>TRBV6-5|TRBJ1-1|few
CASSYRRTSEAFF
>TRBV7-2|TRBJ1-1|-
CASSRNRVGFTEAFF
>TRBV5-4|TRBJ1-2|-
CASSLQGPINYGYTF
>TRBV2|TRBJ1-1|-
CASSSTRAFF
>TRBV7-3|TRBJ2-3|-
CASNPPSTDTQYF